Following are 7 T cell receptor beta chains from one sample sequenced in a study of spatial heterogeneity in lung cancer. Sample time point: blood at routine non-recurrence follow-up after resection. TCRdb reanalysed the 5' RACE reads using MiXCR and keeps one entry per CDR3 protein. Altogether about 47,000 distinct CDR3 sequences are present, approximately 10% being singletons, with the ten largest covering roughly a third. The starting material was PBMCs, obtained at follow-up. These receptors came from a male donor with early-stage non-small cell lung cancer.

Worth noting for this clonotype: This may be a read error: a much more frequent sequence differs by one nucleotide. J is TRBJ2-1 and V is TRBV11-3; D unclear. The germline gives CDR1 SGHNT, CDR2 YENEEA. This CDR3 region has 14 residues. CDR3 sequence reads: CTSSPAADHNEQFF. As DNA, the CDR3 is TGTACCAGCAGCCCCGCGGCGGATCACAATGAGCAGTTCTTC.

This chain connects TRBV6-5 to TRBJ1-6, with 8 bases lining up with TRBD1. The CDR3 totals 17 residues. CDR1 and CDR2 from the germline V gene are MNHEY and SVGAGI. The V gene end was trimmed by 0 bases and the J gene end by 7 bases; junction bases not matched to a gene: 8. CDR3: CASSYSGAGQGNSPLHF. In nucleotides, the CDR3 is TGTGCCAGCAGTTACTCGGGGGCCGGACAGGGCAATTCACCCCTCCACTTT.

This clonotype was counted ten times or more. The genes are TRBV29-1 and TRBJ1-3; D ambiguous. V was trimmed by 3 bases and J by 8 bases, leaving 14 bases between them. CDR3 length: 13 residues. Germline loops: CDR1 SQVTM, CDR2 ANQGSEA. CDR3 in amino acids: CSVESVAGDTIYF. The CDR3 DNA reads as TGCAGCGTTGAGTCGGTTGCTGGGGACACCATATATTTT.

In this sample, this clonotype turned up many times. The J gene is TRBJ2-7, the V gene TRBV6-5; 14 bases are shared with TRBD2. Germline V CDR1 and CDR2: MNHEY, SVGAGI. V lost 4 bases to trimming and J lost 3 bases; unmatched junction nucleotides: 2. The CDR3 extends over 15 amino acids. The CDR3 reads CASSSTSGRGYEQYF. The CDR3 nucleotides are TGTGCCAGCAGTTCGACTAGCGGGAGGGGCTACGAGCAGTACTTC.

In DNA, the CDR3 is TGTGCCAGCAGCTTAGATTTAGGGCAGTACTTC. Residues: CASSLDLGQYF. The chain has TRBV7-2 and TRBJ2-7; no clear D. V dropped 1 base and J dropped 9 bases, with 7 bases sitting between them. Germline assignment: CDR1 SGHTA and CDR2 FQGNSA. The length of the CDR3 is 11 residues.

This clonotype was picked up many times. The chain links TRBV6-2 or TRBV6-3 to TRBJ2-1, with TRBD2 identical over 15 bases. The V segment lost 6 bases and the J segment 7 bases; nucleotides outside the gene matches: 13. Germline V gene lookup returns CDR1 MNHEY and CDR2 SVGEGT. CDR3 length: 18 residues. The CDR3 is CASSRRGLAGGGGNEQFF. The CDR3 DNA reads TGTGCCAGCAGCCGCCGGGGACTAGCGGGGGGTGGCGGGAATGAGCAGTTCTTC.

This chain connects TRBV9 to TRBJ2-3; no definite D call. In germline, CDR1 is SGDLS, CDR2 YYNGEE. There are 12 residues in the CDR3. V gave up 0 bases and J gave up 4 bases, with 3 bases separating them. DNA for the CDR3: TGTGCCAGCAGCGTAGGTCCAGATACGCAGTATTTT. This translates into CASSVGPDTQYF.